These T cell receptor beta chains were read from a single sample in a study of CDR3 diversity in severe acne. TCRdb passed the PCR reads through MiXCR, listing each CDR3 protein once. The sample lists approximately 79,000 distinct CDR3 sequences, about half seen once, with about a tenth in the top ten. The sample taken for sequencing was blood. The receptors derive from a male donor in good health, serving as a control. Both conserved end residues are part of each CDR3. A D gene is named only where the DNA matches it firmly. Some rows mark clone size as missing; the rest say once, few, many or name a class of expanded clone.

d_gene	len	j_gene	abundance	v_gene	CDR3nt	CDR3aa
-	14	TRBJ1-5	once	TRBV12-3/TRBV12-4	TGTGCCAGCAGTTTCGGGGACAGCAATCAGCCCCAGCATTTT	CASSFGDSNQPQHF
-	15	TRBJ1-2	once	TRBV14	TGTGCCAGCAGCCCAAAGCTTACAGGTGTCTATGGCTACACCTTC	CASSPKLTGVYGYTF
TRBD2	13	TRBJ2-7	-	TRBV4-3	TGCGCCAGCAGCCAGGGACTAGGGCCCGAGCAGTACTTC	CASSQGLGPEQYF
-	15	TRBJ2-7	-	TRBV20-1	TGCAGTGCTAGAGATTGGGCAGGGGACTCCTACGAGCAGTACTTC	CSARDWAGDSYEQYF
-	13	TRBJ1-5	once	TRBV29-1	TGCAGCGTTGGGACAGTTTGCAATCAGCCCCAGCATTTT	CSVGTVCNQPQHF
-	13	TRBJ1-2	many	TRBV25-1	TGTGCCAGCAGTGTAGCAGGGAACTATGGCTACACCTTC	CASSVAGNYGYTF
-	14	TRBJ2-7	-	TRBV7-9	TGTGCCAGCAGCCCGGGGACGGTTCCCTACGAGCAGTACTTC	CASSPGTVPYEQYF
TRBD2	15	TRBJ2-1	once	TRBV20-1	TGCAGTGCTCGCAAGACTAGCGGGGGGGCGAATGAGCAGTTCTTC	CSARKTSGGANEQFF
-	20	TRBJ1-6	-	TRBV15	TGTGCCACCAGCAGAGGGTCTAGCGGGAGGACTCTCAGGGGTAATTCACCCCTCCACTTT	CATSRGSSGRTLRGNSPLHF
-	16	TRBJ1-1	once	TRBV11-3	TGTGCCAGCAGCCGAGAGGGGGGGTCCATGAACACTGAAGCTTTCTTT	CASSREGGSMNTEAFF
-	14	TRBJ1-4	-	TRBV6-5	TGTGCCAGCAGTAAACAGGGATTTGAGGAAAAACTGTTTTTT	CASSKQGFEEKLFF
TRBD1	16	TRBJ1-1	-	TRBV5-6	TGTGCCAGCAGCTTATTAACAGGGGGCGCTGGGACTGAAGCTTTCTTT	CASSLLTGGAGTEAFF
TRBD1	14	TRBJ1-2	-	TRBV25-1	TGTGCCAGCAGTTTATCAGCGGACAGGGCTGGCTACACCTTC	CASSLSADRAGYTF
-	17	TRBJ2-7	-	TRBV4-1	TGCGCCAGCAGCACGGACCCGCGGGGTCCACGGGCCCACGAGCGGTACTTC	CASSTDPRGPRAHERYF
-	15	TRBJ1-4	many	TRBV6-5	TGTGCCAGCAGTTACGAGTTCAACGAGGAGGAAAAACTGTTTTTT	CASSYEFNEEEKLFF
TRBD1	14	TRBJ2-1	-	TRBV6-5	TGTGCCAGCAGTTCGGGACAGGGGGAAAATGAGCAGTTCTTC	CASSSGQGENEQFF
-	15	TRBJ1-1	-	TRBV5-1	TGCGCCAGCAGCTTCCTAGACAGACCTAACACTGAAGCTTTCTTT	CASSFLDRPNTEAFF
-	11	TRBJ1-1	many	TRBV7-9	TGTGCCAGCAGCTTCAGCACTGAAGCTTTCTTT	CASSFSTEAFF
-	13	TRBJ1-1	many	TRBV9	TGTGCCAGCAGTGCCAGTAGGAACACTGAAGCTTTCTTT	CASSASRNTEAFF
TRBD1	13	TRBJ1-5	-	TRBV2	TGTGCCAGCAGGACAGGGGGCAATCAGCCCCAGCATTTT	CASRTGGNQPQHF
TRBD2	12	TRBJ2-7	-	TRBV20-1	TGCAGTGCTAGACTAGCGGACTACGAGCAGTACTTC	CSARLADYEQYF
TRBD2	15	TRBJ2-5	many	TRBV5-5	TGTGCCAGCAGCTCAGAAGCGGGAGGTTTTGAGACCCAGTACTTC	CASSSEAGGFETQYF
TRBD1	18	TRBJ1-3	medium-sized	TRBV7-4	TGTGCCAGCAGTCCAAAACAGGGGGCAGGACCCTCTGGAAACACCATATATTTT	CASSPKQGAGPSGNTIYF
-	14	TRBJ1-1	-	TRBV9	TGTGCCAGCAGCCGGGGACGAACGGGAACTGAAGCTTTCTTT	CASSRGRTGTEAFF
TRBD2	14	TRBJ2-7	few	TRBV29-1	TGCAGCGTCTCTAGACTAGCGGGTACCTACGAGCAGTACTTC	CSVSRLAGTYEQYF